This is a list of T cell receptor beta chains from one sample in a study of control samples from healthy donors and cancer patients. Repertoires were generated with immunoSEQ multiplex PCR, while TCRdb's copy carries only in-frame clones and drops some. The sample consists of roughly 150,000 clones, almost 90% of them appearing once. Sequencing was carried out using blood. Receptor source: a man younger than 35 in good health. Each CDR3 is given with its conserved first and last residue. D genes are given only for firm matches. Some rows have no size entry. The others give once, few or many, or a class for an expanded clone.

CDR3 protein | CDR3 DNA | clone size | V gene | D gene | J gene
CSALGQTYGYTF | TGCAGCGCCCTGGGACAGACCTATGGCTACACCTTC | - | TRBV29-1 | TRBD1 | TRBJ1-2
CAISDSSGARNRENEQFF | TGTGCCATCAGTGATTCTAGCGGGGCCAGAAATCGAGAGAATGAGCAGTTCTTC | few | TRBV10-3 | TRBD2 | TRBJ2-1
CASSSDSGLTDTQYF | TGTGCCAGCAGTTCCGACTCAGGGCTCACAGATACGCAGTATTTT | - | TRBV28 | - | TRBJ2-3
CASSFRVTTSTDTQYF | TGCGCCAGCAGCTTCAGGGTGACGACTAGCACAGATACGCAGTATTTT | - | TRBV5-1 | - | TRBJ2-3
CASSPQGAVGNTIYF | TGTGCCAGCAGCCCGCAGGGGGCGGTGGGAAACACCATATATTTT | - | TRBV7-2 | TRBD1 | TRBJ1-3
CASSQGGAETYNEQFF | TGTGCCAGCAGCCAAGGGGGGGCAGAGACCTACAATGAGCAGTTCTTC | - | TRBV4-2 | - | TRBJ2-1
CAISEGSGYYNEQFF | TGTGCCATCAGTGAGGGGAGCGGCTACTACAATGAGCAGTTCTTC | - | TRBV10-3 | - | TRBJ2-1
CATSEGTVDTDTQYF | TGTGCCACCAGTGAAGGGACAGTAGACACAGATACGCAGTATTTT | - | TRBV24-1 | TRBD1 | TRBJ2-3
CASTPPGRDYEQYF | TGTGCCAGCACCCCCCCCGGGAGGGACTACGAGCAGTACTTC | - | TRBV28 | TRBD2 | TRBJ2-7
CAWSVSLAHEQFF | TGTGCCTGGAGTGTTAGTCTCGCCCATGAGCAGTTCTTC | - | TRBV30 | - | TRBJ2-1
CASRPGGRNQPQHF | TGTGCCAGCAGGCCCGGGGGGAGGAATCAGCCCCAGCATTTT | once | TRBV28 | - | TRBJ1-5
CASSPTGAGGTEAFF | TGTGCCAGCAGCCCGACAGGGGCGGGGGGCACTGAAGCTTTCTTT | - | TRBV3-1/TRBV3-2 | TRBD1 | TRBJ1-1
CASSLPGEKDNEQFF | TGTGCCAGTAGCTTACCGGGAGAAAAGGACAATGAGCAGTTCTTC | - | TRBV19 | - | TRBJ2-1
CASSSFGRETRNSPLHF | TGTGCCAGCAGTTCATTCGGGCGCGAGACACGAAATTCACCCCTCCACTTT | - | TRBV7-9 | - | TRBJ1-6
CASRTGYGGYTF | TGTGCCAGCAGGACAGGGTACGGCGGCTACACCTTC | - | TRBV27 | TRBD1 | TRBJ1-2
CASKRMGTEAFF | TGTGCCAGCAAAAGAATGGGCACTGAAGCTTTCTTT | - | TRBV6-5 | - | TRBJ1-1
CATSDPHAGWETQYF | TGTGCCACCAGTGATCCGCACGCAGGGTGGGAGACCCAGTACTTC | - | TRBV24-1 | - | TRBJ2-5
CASSLRDPTDTQYF | TGTGCCAGCAGCTTACGGGACCCCACAGATACGCAGTATTTT | - | TRBV5-4 | - | TRBJ2-3
CASSYVAGVRNTEAFF | TGTGCCAGCAGTTACGTGGCAGGGGTAAGGAACACTGAAGCTTTCTTT | - | TRBV6-2/TRBV6-3 | - | TRBJ1-1
CASSVEGSATNEKLFF | TGTGCCAGCAGCGTAGAGGGGAGCGCAACTAATGAAAAACTGTTTTTT | - | TRBV9 | - | TRBJ1-4
CASSPSDRDTEAFF | TGTGCCAGCAGCCCCTCAGACAGGGACACTGAAGCTTTCTTT | - | TRBV28 | TRBD1 | TRBJ1-1
CASSQHPNREGGEKLFF | TGTGCCAGCAGTCAGCACCCAAACAGGGAAGGAGGTGAAAAACTGTTTTTT | - | TRBV6-2/TRBV6-3 | - | TRBJ1-4
CASSLAVFRSSYEQYF | TGTGCCAGCAGCTTAGCGGTCTTTAGGAGCTCCTACGAGCAGTACTTC | - | TRBV7-2 | - | TRBJ2-7
CASSLGPNTEAFF | TGCGCCAGCAGCTTGGGTCCCAACACTGAAGCTTTCTTT | - | TRBV5-1 | - | TRBJ1-1
CASSLWDAYEQYF | TGCGCCAGCAGCTTGTGGGATGCCTACGAGCAGTACTTC | - | TRBV4-1 | - | TRBJ2-7
CASSISSSYNEQFF | TGTGCCAGTAGTATCTCAAGCTCCTACAATGAGCAGTTCTTC | - | TRBV19 | - | TRBJ2-1
CASSFRGRGGYTF | TGTGCCAGCAGCTTCAGGGGGCGCGGTGGCTACACCTTC | - | TRBV7-9 | TRBD1 | TRBJ1-2
CASTLGQGVSPLHF | TGTGCCAGCACCCTGGGACAGGGAGTCTCACCCCTCCACTTT | - | TRBV6-5 | TRBD1 | TRBJ1-6
CASSQSPGLAGGRGQETQYF | TGTGCCAGCAGCCAATCCCCGGGACTAGCGGGGGGGCGGGGGCAAGAGACCCAGTACTTC | - | TRBV7-6 | TRBD2 | TRBJ2-5
CASSGGQRQETQYF | TGTGCCAGCAGCGGGGGACAGCGTCAAGAGACCCAGTACTTC | - | TRBV13 | TRBD1 | TRBJ2-5
CASSLTGTDGYTF | TGTGCCAGCAGTCTAACAGGGACGGATGGCTACACCTTC | - | TRBV6-5 | - | TRBJ1-2
CASSLTRGTQYF | TGTGCCAGCAGCCTGACACGCGGGACCCAGTACTTC | - | TRBV7-2 | - | TRBJ2-5
CASSQDGLRTAEQYF | TGCGCCAGCAGCCAAGACGGACTACGGACGGCCGAGCAGTACTTC | - | TRBV4-1 | - | TRBJ2-7
CASSLGRGGTTVNTEAFF | TGTGCCAGCAGCTTAGGTCGGGGGGGCACAACCGTGAACACTGAAGCTTTCTTT | - | TRBV11-2 | - | TRBJ1-1
CASSLGFPGVETQYF | TGTGCCAGCAGCTTGGGCTTTCCTGGTGTGGAGACCCAGTACTTC | - | TRBV7-9 | - | TRBJ2-5
CASSKSRDREVSPLHF | TGTGCCAGCAGTAAATCCCGGGACAGGGAGGTTTCACCCCTCCACTTT | - | TRBV6-6 | TRBD1 | TRBJ1-6
CASSLIDRADTQYF | TGCGCCAGCAGCTTGATCGACAGGGCAGATACGCAGTATTTT | - | TRBV5-1 | TRBD1 | TRBJ2-3
CASSPTGEGGNQPQHF | TGTGCCAGTAGTCCAACAGGGGAAGGAGGCAATCAGCCCCAGCATTTT | - | TRBV19 | TRBD1 | TRBJ1-5
CASSLGDVRGEKLFF | TGTGCCAGCAGCTTAGGGGATGTCCGCGGTGAAAAACTGTTTTTT | once | TRBV7-2 | - | TRBJ1-4
CASSEAPTPYGYTF | TGTGCCAGCAGTGAGGCTCCGACTCCCTATGGCTACACCTTC | - | TRBV2 | - | TRBJ1-2
CASSLGSKTYEQYF | TGTGCCAGCAGCTTAGGTAGCAAAACCTACGAGCAGTACTTC | - | TRBV7-2 | - | TRBJ2-7
CATSDPGQGAYEQYF | TGTGCCACCAGCGATCCGGGACAGGGGGCCTACGAGCAGTACTTC | - | TRBV24-1 | TRBD1 | TRBJ2-7
CATSGSYGTGKNSPLHF | TGTGCCACCAGCGGCAGTTACGGGACAGGGAAGAATTCACCCCTCCACTTT | - | TRBV15 | TRBD1 | TRBJ1-6
CASSRVASSYNEQFF | TGTGCCAGCAGTCGAGTAGCTAGCTCCTACAATGAGCAGTTCTTC | - | TRBV27 | - | TRBJ2-1
CSVADTGYFWEQYF | TGCAGCGTTGCCGACACGGGTTATTTTTGGGAGCAGTACTTC | - | TRBV29-1 | - | TRBJ2-7
CASSLRGQGTYPGELFF | TGCGCCAGCAGCTTGAGGGGACAGGGAACTTATCCCGGGGAGCTGTTTTTT | - | TRBV5-1 | TRBD1 | TRBJ2-2
CASSVGQGDYEQYF | TGTGCCAGCAGCGTAGGACAGGGGGACTACGAGCAGTACTTC | - | TRBV9 | TRBD1 | TRBJ2-7
CASSLILAATYNEQFF | TGTGCCAGTAGTCTGATACTAGCGGCTACCTACAATGAGCAGTTCTTC | once | TRBV19 | TRBD2 | TRBJ2-1
CASSYGASTDTQYF | TGTGCCAGCAGTTACGGGGCTAGCACAGATACGCAGTATTTT | - | TRBV6-2/TRBV6-3 | - | TRBJ2-3
CASSLNTYEQYF | TGTGCCAGCAGCTTAAACACCTACGAGCAGTACTTC | - | TRBV5-5 | - | TRBJ2-7
CAWAGQLNTEAFF | TGTGCCTGGGCGGGACAGTTGAACACTGAAGCTTTCTTT | many | TRBV30 | TRBD1 | TRBJ1-1
CASSFQGYEQYF | TGTGCCAGCAGTTTCCAGGGCTACGAGCAGTACTTC | - | TRBV5-4 | - | TRBJ2-7
CASSFPSGRITYEQYF | TGTGCCAGCAGCTTCCCTTCAGGGCGGATCACCTACGAGCAGTACTTC | - | TRBV11-2 | - | TRBJ2-7
CASSQPNEQFF | TGTGCCAGCAGCCAACCCAATGAGCAGTTCTTC | - | TRBV3-1/TRBV3-2 | - | TRBJ2-1
CASSDSAGAYNEQFF | TGTGCCAGCAGTGACTCAGCGGGGGCCTACAATGAGCAGTTCTTC | - | TRBV6-4 | TRBD2 | TRBJ2-1
CASGRTGRTEAFF | TGTGCCAGCGGACGGACAGGGAGGACTGAAGCTTTCTTT | - | TRBV6-5 | TRBD1 | TRBJ1-1
CASSESATGGRYEQYF | TGTGCCAGCAGTGAATCGGCGACAGGGGGAAGATACGAGCAGTACTTC | - | TRBV6-1 | TRBD1 | TRBJ2-7